The rows below give T cell receptor beta chains drawn from one sample of a study of T cell responses to AZD1222 COVID-19 vaccine. The data were produced by immunoSEQ multiplex PCR, yet TCRdb's version contains in-frame clones alone and is incomplete. The sample contains around 140,000 clones, around 85% of which appear only once. Sample: peripheral blood, taken 28 days after the second dose of the MenACWY control vaccine. The receptors here all came from an adult who received the MenACWY meningococcal vaccine as a control. Both conserved end residues are part of each CDR3.

J gene: TRBJ1-2
V gene: TRBV5-6
CDR3 protein: CASTNTNRDYGYTF

J gene: TRBJ1-2
V gene: TRBV19
CDR3 protein: CASSIGRDRFIYGYTF

J gene: TRBJ2-7
V gene: TRBV28
CDR3 protein: CASSPPTGLSYEQYF

J gene: TRBJ1-4
V gene: TRBV27
CDR3 protein: CASSTWDRVSEKLFF

J gene: TRBJ1-1
V gene: TRBV11-3
CDR3 protein: CASSRDRGGTEAFF

J gene: TRBJ1-5
V gene: TRBV27
CDR3 protein: CASSTYRGASNQPQHF

J gene: TRBJ1-1
V gene: TRBV5-1
CDR3 protein: CASSRGPSPEAFF

J gene: TRBJ1-2
V gene: TRBV7-2
CDR3 protein: CASSYLTGGGDGYTF

J gene: TRBJ1-4
V gene: TRBV7-9
CDR3 protein: CASSLGGGINEKLFF

J gene: TRBJ2-3
V gene: TRBV5-1
CDR3 protein: CASSPLQLTDTQYF

J gene: TRBJ2-6
V gene: TRBV27
CDR3 protein: CASSPSGTGGAASSGANVLTF

J gene: TRBJ2-1
V gene: TRBV19
CDR3 protein: CASSIEGVGISNEQFF

J gene: TRBJ1-1
V gene: TRBV3-1/TRBV3-2
CDR3 protein: CASSQPDRPYTEAFF

J gene: TRBJ2-3
V gene: TRBV5-1
CDR3 protein: CASSFRLAGADTQYF

J gene: TRBJ1-5
V gene: TRBV19
CDR3 protein: CASSAGNSNQPQHF

J gene: TRBJ2-2
V gene: TRBV2
CDR3 protein: CASSDSGELFF

J gene: TRBJ2-5
V gene: TRBV24-1
CDR3 protein: CATSDGGEETQYF

J gene: TRBJ1-1
V gene: TRBV27
CDR3 protein: CASSLSSGGRTEAFF

J gene: TRBJ2-3
V gene: TRBV6-6
CDR3 protein: CASSPPGMRTDTQYF

J gene: TRBJ2-2
V gene: TRBV18
CDR3 protein: CASSSQGLPGELFF

J gene: TRBJ2-5
V gene: TRBV11-3
CDR3 protein: CASSAGWTQYF

J gene: TRBJ2-3
V gene: TRBV5-1
CDR3 protein: CASSLDTQASGRPTDTQYF

J gene: TRBJ2-4
V gene: TRBV5-4
CDR3 protein: CASSLDRGGAKNIQYF

J gene: TRBJ1-4
V gene: TRBV5-1
CDR3 protein: CASSQRGPGEKLFF

J gene: TRBJ2-7
V gene: TRBV5-1
CDR3 protein: CASSFQASYEQYF

J gene: TRBJ1-5
V gene: TRBV6-5
CDR3 protein: CASSYSEGDQPQHF

J gene: TRBJ2-2
V gene: TRBV27
CDR3 protein: CASTAYGSNTGELFF

J gene: TRBJ1-5
V gene: TRBV19
CDR3 protein: CASNDRPEDRNQPQHF

J gene: TRBJ1-6
V gene: TRBV25-1
CDR3 protein: CARRPRSSYNSPLHF

J gene: TRBJ2-3
V gene: TRBV5-1
CDR3 protein: CASTVTPSTDTQYF

J gene: TRBJ1-4
V gene: TRBV20-1
CDR3 protein: CSAGQLFF

J gene: TRBJ2-3
V gene: TRBV6-2/TRBV6-3
CDR3 protein: CASSISGTSRNTDTQYF

J gene: TRBJ1-1
V gene: TRBV11-2
CDR3 protein: CASSLEGITEAFF

J gene: TRBJ2-1
V gene: TRBV19
CDR3 protein: CASSILAGVKGYNEQFF

J gene: TRBJ1-3
V gene: TRBV10-2
CDR3 protein: CASTYGGLTGNTIYF

J gene: TRBJ1-4
V gene: TRBV5-5
CDR3 protein: CASSLPQGFNEKLFF

J gene: TRBJ1-1
V gene: TRBV12-3/TRBV12-4
CDR3 protein: CASSRTGRPEAFF

J gene: TRBJ1-5
V gene: TRBV5-8
CDR3 protein: CASSLGPVGGSVGPQHF

J gene: TRBJ1-1
V gene: TRBV7-2
CDR3 protein: CASSRQGIGMNTEAFF

J gene: TRBJ1-2
V gene: TRBV5-1
CDR3 protein: CASSPAGTGANTF

J gene: TRBJ2-5
V gene: TRBV9
CDR3 protein: CASSSGQGSSQETQYF

J gene: TRBJ2-5
V gene: TRBV7-3
CDR3 protein: CASSDRAGGETQYF

J gene: TRBJ2-1
V gene: TRBV6-5
CDR3 protein: CASRLDSSYNEQFF

J gene: TRBJ1-5
V gene: TRBV20-1
CDR3 protein: CSASWTPDGNQPQHF

J gene: TRBJ1-3
V gene: TRBV30
CDR3 protein: CAWSKSGNTIYF

J gene: TRBJ2-5
V gene: TRBV9
CDR3 protein: CASSVAGLAGEETQYF

J gene: TRBJ2-1
V gene: TRBV2
CDR3 protein: CASSGGGDEQFF

J gene: TRBJ2-2
V gene: TRBV5-1
CDR3 protein: CASSFKERGNTNTGELFF

J gene: TRBJ2-5
V gene: TRBV23-1
CDR3 protein: CASRVAETQYF

J gene: TRBJ1-2
V gene: TRBV10-3
CDR3 protein: CAIRGGTAYGYTF

J gene: TRBJ1-1
V gene: TRBV29-1
CDR3 protein: CSVSDGNTEAFF

J gene: TRBJ2-3
V gene: TRBV5-8
CDR3 protein: CASSFAKTQYF

J gene: TRBJ1-1
V gene: TRBV12-3/TRBV12-4
CDR3 protein: CARGLTGSTEAFF

J gene: TRBJ1-2
V gene: TRBV6-5
CDR3 protein: CASGRDRVGYGYTF

J gene: TRBJ1-1
V gene: TRBV5-1
CDR3 protein: CASSLTGTHTEAFF

J gene: TRBJ1-1
V gene: TRBV18
CDR3 protein: CASSPGGDTEAFF

J gene: TRBJ1-1
V gene: TRBV6-5
CDR3 protein: CATGGQTNTEAFF

J gene: TRBJ1-1
V gene: TRBV7-2
CDR3 protein: CASSLQGPAMNTEAFF